A single TCR beta chain is shown here with its context. Its antigen is not identified. The data derive from a study of blood T cells in healthy people across ages. The study, taken as a whole, reports: Long-lived and aged donors differed, with more naive CD4+ cells and higher diversity in the long-lived. Investigators treated diversity estimates from one million T cells as underestimates.

This CDR3 region has 16 residues. Germline loops: CDR1 SNHLY, CDR2 FYNNEI. The V end was cut by 0 bases, the J end by 8 bases, with 17 bases between. Combining a sample-barcoded 5' primer with a J-beta primer mix, a second PCR ran for about 7 to 11 cycles. Unique molecular identifiers of 12 random nucleotides labeled each cDNA. TCRdb fed the 5' RACE reads into MiXCR, producing one record per CDR3 protein. The sample gives fewer than 1 million distinct CDR3 sequences, roughly 44% of which show up once; 15% to 25% is in the top ten. There were at least 5 micrograms of total RNA extracted from every sample.

The receptor comes from a man aged 55 to 70 in good health. This chain connects TRBV2 to TRBJ2-1, with D maybe TRBD2 (6 bases). Sequencing was carried out using blood. The CDR3 is CASSEAILASAYEQFF. CDR3 sequence (DNA): TGTGCCAGCAGTGAAGCTATTTTGGCTAGCGCTTATGAGCAGTTCTTC.